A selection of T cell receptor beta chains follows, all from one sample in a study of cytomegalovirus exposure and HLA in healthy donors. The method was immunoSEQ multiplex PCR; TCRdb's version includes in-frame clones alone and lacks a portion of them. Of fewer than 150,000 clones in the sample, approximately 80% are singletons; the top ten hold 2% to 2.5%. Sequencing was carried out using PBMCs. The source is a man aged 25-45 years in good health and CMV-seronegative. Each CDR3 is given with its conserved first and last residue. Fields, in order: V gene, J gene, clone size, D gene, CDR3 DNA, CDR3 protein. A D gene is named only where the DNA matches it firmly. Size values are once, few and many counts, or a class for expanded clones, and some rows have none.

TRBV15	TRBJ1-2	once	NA	TGTGCCACCAGCAGAGATTGGGGAGTTGGCTACACCTTC	CATSRDWGVGYTF
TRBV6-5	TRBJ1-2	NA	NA	TGTGCCAGCAGTTACTCGATGTTAGGAGGAAATGGCTACACCTTC	CASSYSMLGGNGYTF
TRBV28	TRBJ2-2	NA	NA	TGTGCCAGCAGTCGAGAGGGCACCGGGGAGCTGTTTTTT	CASSREGTGELFF
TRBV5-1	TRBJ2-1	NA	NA	TGCGCCAGCAGCTTGGCCTCGACTAGGAGCAATGAGCAGTTCTTC	CASSLASTRSNEQFF
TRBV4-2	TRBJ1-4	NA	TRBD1	TGTGCCAGCAGCCAAGAGGCCGGGACAGGGGGCGAAAAACTGTTTTTT	CASSQEAGTGGEKLFF
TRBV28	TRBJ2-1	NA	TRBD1	TGTGCCAGCAGTATCTACATCGGGACAGGGGCCTACAATGAGCAGTTCTTC	CASSIYIGTGAYNEQFF
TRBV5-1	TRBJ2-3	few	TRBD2	TGCGCCAGCACTAGCGGGAGAACAGATACGCAGTATTTT	CASTSGRTDTQYF
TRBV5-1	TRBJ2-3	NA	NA	TGCGCCAGCAGTCTTGGTGCAGGGGCGAATACGCAGTATTTT	CASSLGAGANTQYF
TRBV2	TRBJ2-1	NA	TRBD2	TGTGCCAGCAGATTTACTAGCGGGAGCTACAATGAGCAGTTCTTC	CASRFTSGSYNEQFF
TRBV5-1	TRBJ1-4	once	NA	TGCGCCAGCAGTCTCATCGGGACAACTAATGAAAAACTGTTTTTT	CASSLIGTTNEKLFF
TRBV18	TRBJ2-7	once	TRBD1	TGTGCCAGCTCACGGGACAGGTCCGGAAGCGAGCAGTACTTC	CASSRDRSGSEQYF
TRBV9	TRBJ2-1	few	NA	TGTGCCAGCAGCGTAGCTATCAGCGACCAATCCTACAATGAGCAGTTCTTC	CASSVAISDQSYNEQFF
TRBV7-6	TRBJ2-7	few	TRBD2	TGTGCCAGCAGCGAAGGGGTAGCGACTAGCGTGACCGAGCAGTACTTC	CASSEGVATSVTEQYF
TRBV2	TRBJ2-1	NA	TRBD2	TGTGCCAGCAGTGAGGGAGGGGGCGGGAGGGCCTTTGAGCAGTTCTTC	CASSEGGGGRAFEQFF
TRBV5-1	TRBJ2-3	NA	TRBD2	TGCGCCAGCAGCCTAGAGCGGGAGGCAGATACGCAGTATTTT	CASSLEREADTQYF
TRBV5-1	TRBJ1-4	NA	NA	TGCGCCAGCAGCTCGACAGGAGCAACTAATGAAAAACTGTTTTTT	CASSSTGATNEKLFF
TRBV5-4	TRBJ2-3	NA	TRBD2	TGTGCCAGCAGCTTGGGGGGTGGTCCAGGGAGGGCGGATACGCAGTATTTT	CASSLGGGPGRADTQYF
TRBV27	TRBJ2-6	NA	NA	TGTGCAGCGAGTAGGCTCTCTGGGGCCAACGTCCTGACTTTC	CAASRLSGANVLTF
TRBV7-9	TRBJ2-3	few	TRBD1	TGTGCCAGCAGCTTATTTTCAGGGGGCAGCACAGATACGCAGTATTTT	CASSLFSGGSTDTQYF
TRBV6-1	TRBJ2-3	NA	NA	TGTGCCAGCAGAATAGCCGCTCGCACAGATACGCAGTATTTT	CASRIAARTDTQYF
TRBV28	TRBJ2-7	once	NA	TGTGCCAGCACGCAGACTAGGAACGAGCAGTACTTC	CASTQTRNEQYF
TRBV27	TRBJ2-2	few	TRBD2	TGTGCCAGCAGTTTGACCTACGTCGGACTAGCGGGCGTCACCGGGGAGCTGTTTTTT	CASSLTYVGLAGVTGELFF
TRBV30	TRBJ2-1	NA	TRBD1	TGTGCCTGGAGTCAGGGACAGGGGAGGTGTAATGAGCAGTTCTTC	CAWSQGQGRCNEQFF
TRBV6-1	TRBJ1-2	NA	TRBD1	TGTGCCAGCAGTGACAGGGGGCTAGATGGCTACACCTTC	CASSDRGLDGYTF
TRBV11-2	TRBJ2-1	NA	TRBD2	TGTGCCAGCAGCTCCCTAACCAGCGGGGCTCACAATGAGCAGTTCTTC	CASSSLTSGAHNEQFF
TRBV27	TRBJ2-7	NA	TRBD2	TGTGCCAGCGGCTTTAGCGGGAGCTCCTACGAGCAGTACTTC	CASGFSGSSYEQYF
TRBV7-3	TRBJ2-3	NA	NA	TGTGCCAGCAGCAGCACTAGTCGGAGGGGCACAGATACGCAGTATTTT	CASSSTSRRGTDTQYF
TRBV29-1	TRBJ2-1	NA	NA	TGCAGCGTTGAACCTTCCGGGGAGTTATACAATGAGCAGTTCTTC	CSVEPSGELYNEQFF
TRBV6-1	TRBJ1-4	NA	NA	TGTGCCAGCAGTGAACTGCAGAATGAAAAACTGTTTTTT	CASSELQNEKLFF
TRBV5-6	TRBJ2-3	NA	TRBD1	TGTGCCAGCAGCCCCGGGACAGGAAACACAGATACGCAGTATTTT	CASSPGTGNTDTQYF
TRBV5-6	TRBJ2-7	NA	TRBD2	TGTGCCAGCAGCCTGGATTTTAGCGGGCAAAGCTCCTACGAGCAGTACTTC	CASSLDFSGQSSYEQYF
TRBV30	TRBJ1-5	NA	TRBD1	TGTGCCTGGAGTGTTCGGGACAGGGCCTATCAGCCCCAGCATTTT	CAWSVRDRAYQPQHF
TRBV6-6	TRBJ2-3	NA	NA	TGTGCCAGCAGTTCCATCACCGAGGCGCAGTATTTT	CASSSITEAQYF
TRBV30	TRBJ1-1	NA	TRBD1	TGTGCCTGGAGTGTAGGGACAGGGGGCAGATCGAGTGAAGCTTTCTTT	CAWSVGTGGRSSEAFF
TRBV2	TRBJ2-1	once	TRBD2	TGTGCCAGCAGTGAACAGCGGGGAGGTAGGAATGAGCAGTTCTTC	CASSEQRGGRNEQFF
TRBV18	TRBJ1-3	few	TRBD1	TGTGCCAGCTCACCAGGACAGGGTTACTCTGGAAACACCATATATTTT	CASSPGQGYSGNTIYF
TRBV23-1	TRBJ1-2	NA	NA	TGCGCCAGCAGTCAATCTGTGGCCTTAATGAGGCGGATGCGGTGCACCTTC	CASSQSVALMRRMRCTF
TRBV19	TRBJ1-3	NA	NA	TGTGCCAGTAGTATAAAGGACTTCTCTGGAAACACCATATATTTT	CASSIKDFSGNTIYF
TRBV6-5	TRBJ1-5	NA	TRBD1	TGTGCCAGCACCCCAGGACAGGGACGGCAGCCCCAGCATTTT	CASTPGQGRQPQHF
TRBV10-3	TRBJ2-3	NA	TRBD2	TGTGCCATCAGTGCGGGACTAGCGGGCACAGATACGCAGTATTTT	CAISAGLAGTDTQYF
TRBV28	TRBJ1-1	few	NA	TGTGCCAGCAGTTCCCTCCGACAGTTGCGGTTCGAGGACACTGAAGCTTTCTTT	CASSSLRQLRFEDTEAFF
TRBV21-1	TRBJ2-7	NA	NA	TGTGCCAGCAGACCCACTCGCCCCGGAGCCTACGAGCAGTACTTC	CASRPTRPGAYEQYF
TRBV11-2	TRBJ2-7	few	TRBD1	TGTGCCAGCAGCGGGAGGGACAGGGCCGAGCAGTACTTC	CASSGRDRAEQYF
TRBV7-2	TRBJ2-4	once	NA	TGTGCCAGCACCGAACAGGGATCGAACATTCAGTACTTC	CASTEQGSNIQYF
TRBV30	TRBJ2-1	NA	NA	TGTGCCTGGAGCACGGGTTCGAGCTCCTACAATGAGCAGTTCTTC	CAWSTGSSSYNEQFF
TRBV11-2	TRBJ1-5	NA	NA	TGTGCCAGCAGCTTATCGGCCGGGGAGCCCCAGCATTTT	CASSLSAGEPQHF